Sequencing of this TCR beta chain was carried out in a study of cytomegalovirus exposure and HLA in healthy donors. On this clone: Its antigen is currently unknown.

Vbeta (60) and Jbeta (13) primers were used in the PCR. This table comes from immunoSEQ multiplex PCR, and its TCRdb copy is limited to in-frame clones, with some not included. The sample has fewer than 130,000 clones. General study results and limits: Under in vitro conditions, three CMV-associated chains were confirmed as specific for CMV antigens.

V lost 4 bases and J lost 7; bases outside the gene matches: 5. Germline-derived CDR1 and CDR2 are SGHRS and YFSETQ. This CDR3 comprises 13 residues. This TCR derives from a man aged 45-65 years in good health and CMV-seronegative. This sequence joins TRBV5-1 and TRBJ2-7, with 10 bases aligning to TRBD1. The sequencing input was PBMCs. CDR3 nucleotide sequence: TGCGCCAGCAGCCAGACAGGGGGCGAAGAGCAGTACTTC. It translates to CASSQTGGEEQYF.